The 5 T cell receptor beta chains below were found in one sample sequenced in a study of OX40 agonist ivuxolimab in advanced cancers. The protocol was immunoSEQ multiplex PCR, while the TCRdb copy is restricted to in-frame clones and leaves out a portion. The sample consists of around 53,000 clones, 85% of them appearing once. The sequenced sample was CD4+ or CD8+ T cells sorted from blood, obtained in a trial of the OX40 agonist ivuxolimab. Receptors were obtained from an adult with an advanced solid tumor such as melanoma, head and neck, liver or kidney cancer.

J is TRBJ1-2 and V is TRBV6-1; 9 bases align to TRBD1. Losses at the gene ends were 4 bases for V and 5 bases for J; bases not matched to a gene: 5. CDR3 length equals 14 residues. Germline CDR1 is MNHNS and CDR2 is SASEGT. The CDR3 nucleotides are TGTGCCAGCAGTGGACCGGGACAGGGATATGGCTACACCTTC. Protein: CASSGPGQGYGYTF.

The V call is TRBV4-2, the J call TRBJ2-3, with 8 bases matching TRBD2. V lost 1 base to trimming and J lost 4 bases; unmatched junction nucleotides: 7. This CDR3 contains 16 residues. Germline V gene sequence: CDR1 LGHNA, CDR2 YNFKEQ. Written as DNA, the CDR3 is TGTGCCAGCAGCCAAGTTCGGGCCGGGAGGGCAGATACGCAGTATTTT. Protein product: CASSQVRAGRADTQYF.

The chain employs TRBV27 and TRBJ2-2; TRBD2 agrees at 7 bases. Germline assignment: CDR1 MNHEY and CDR2 SMNVEV (reference sequence). Losses at the gene ends were 2 bases for V and 2 bases for J; bases not matched to a gene: 8. The CDR3 contains 17 residues. CDR3 amino acids: CASSLGGGRGNTGELFF. The CDR3 DNA is TGTGCCAGCAGTTTAGGCGGCGGGAGAGGTAACACCGGGGAGCTGTTTTTT.

The chain couples TRBV18 to TRBJ1-2; the D is unclear. The CDR3 has 13 amino acids. Trimming took 4 bases from V and 6 from J, leaving 12 bases between them. The V gene's germline CDR1 is KGHSH and CDR2 LQKENI. The CDR3 reads CASSRPGSDGYTF. The CDR3 bases are TGTGCCAGCTCACGACCGGGATCAGATGGCTACACCTTC.

The V call is TRBV30, the J call TRBJ1-1; D is possibly TRBD1 (5 bases). V was clipped by 4 bases and J by 2 bases, with 11 bases between them. CDR1 and CDR2 (germline): GTSNPN, SVGIG (reference sequence). The CDR3 length is 13 residues. CDR3 protein: CAWTKTANTEAFF. The CDR3, as DNA: TGTGCCTGGACTAAGACAGCAAACACTGAAGCTTTCTTT.